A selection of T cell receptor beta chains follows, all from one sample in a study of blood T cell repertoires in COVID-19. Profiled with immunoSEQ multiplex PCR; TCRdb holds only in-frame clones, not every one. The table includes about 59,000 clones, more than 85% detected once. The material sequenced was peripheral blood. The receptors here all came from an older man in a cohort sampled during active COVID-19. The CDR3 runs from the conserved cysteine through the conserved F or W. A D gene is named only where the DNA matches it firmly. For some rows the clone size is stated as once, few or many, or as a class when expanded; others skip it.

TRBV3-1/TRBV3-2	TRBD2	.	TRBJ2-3	TGTGCCAGCAGCCTCGGGACTAGCGGGGGCACAGATACGCAGTATTTT	CASSLGTSGGTDTQYF
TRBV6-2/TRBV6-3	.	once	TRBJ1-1	TGTGCCAGCAGTTATAACTCTGAAGCTTTCTTT	CASSYNSEAFF
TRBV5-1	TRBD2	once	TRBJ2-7	TGCGCCAGCAGCCCATTTCTAGCGGGAGCCGGCGAGCAGTACTTC	CASSPFLAGAGEQYF
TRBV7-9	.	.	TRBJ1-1	TGTGCCAGCAGTTCCGGGACTTTGAACACTGAAGCTTTCTTT	CASSSGTLNTEAFF
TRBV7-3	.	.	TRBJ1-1	TGTGCCAGCAGCTTATTTCTTAACACTGAAGCTTTCTTT	CASSLFLNTEAFF
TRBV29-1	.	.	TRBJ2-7	TGCAGCGTCCGAGATTCGTACGAGCAGTACTTC	CSVRDSYEQYF
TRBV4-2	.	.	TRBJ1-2	TGTGCCAGCAGCCAGGGGGTGGGGGGATTCAACTATGGCTACACCTTC	CASSQGVGGFNYGYTF
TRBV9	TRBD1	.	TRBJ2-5	TGTGCCAGCAGCGCAGGGGGCGAGACCCAGTACTTC	CASSAGGETQYF
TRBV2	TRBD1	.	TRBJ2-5	TGTGCCAGCAGATTCGAACAGGGGTGGCTGGAGACCCAGTACTTC	CASRFEQGWLETQYF
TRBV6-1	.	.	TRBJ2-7	TGTGCCAGCAGTGATAGGCCAGGTTCCTACGAGCAGTACTTC	CASSDRPGSYEQYF
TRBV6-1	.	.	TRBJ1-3	TGTGCCAGCAGTGAAACCAGGGGAAACACCATATATTTT	CASSETRGNTIYF
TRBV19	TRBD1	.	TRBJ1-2	TGTGCCAGTAGTGCGGGGGACAGGGTAAACTATGGCTACACCTTC	CASSAGDRVNYGYTF